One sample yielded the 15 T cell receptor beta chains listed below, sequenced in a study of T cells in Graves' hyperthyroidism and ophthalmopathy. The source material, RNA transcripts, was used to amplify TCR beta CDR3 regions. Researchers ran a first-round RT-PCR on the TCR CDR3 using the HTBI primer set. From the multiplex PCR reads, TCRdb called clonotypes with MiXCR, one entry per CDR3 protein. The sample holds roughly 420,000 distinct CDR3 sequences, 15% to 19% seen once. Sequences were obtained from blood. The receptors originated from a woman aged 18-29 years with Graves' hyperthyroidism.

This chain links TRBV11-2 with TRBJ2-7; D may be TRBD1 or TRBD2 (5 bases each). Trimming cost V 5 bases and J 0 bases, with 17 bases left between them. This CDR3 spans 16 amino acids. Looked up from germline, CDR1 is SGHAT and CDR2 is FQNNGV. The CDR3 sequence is CASSAIRGRASYEQYF. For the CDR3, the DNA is TGTGCCAGCAGCGCCATTAGGGGACGTGCCTCCTACGAGCAGTACTTC.

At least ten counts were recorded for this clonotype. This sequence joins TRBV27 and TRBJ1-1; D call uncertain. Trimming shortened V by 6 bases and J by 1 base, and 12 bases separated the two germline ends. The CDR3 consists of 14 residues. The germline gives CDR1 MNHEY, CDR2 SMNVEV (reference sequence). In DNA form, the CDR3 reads TGTGCCAGCAGGGCCCTCGATTCGAACACTGAAGCTTTCTTT. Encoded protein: CASRALDSNTEAFF.

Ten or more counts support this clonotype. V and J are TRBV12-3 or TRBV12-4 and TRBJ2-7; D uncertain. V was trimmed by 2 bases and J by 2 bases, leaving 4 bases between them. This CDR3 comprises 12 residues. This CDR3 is CASSLSTYEQYF. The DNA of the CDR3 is TGTGCCAGCAGTTTATCCACCTACGAGCAGTACTTC.

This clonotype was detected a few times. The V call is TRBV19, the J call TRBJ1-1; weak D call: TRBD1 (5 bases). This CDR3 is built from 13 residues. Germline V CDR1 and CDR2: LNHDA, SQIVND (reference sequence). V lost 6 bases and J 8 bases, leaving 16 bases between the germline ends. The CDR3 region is CASRPTHKGEAFF. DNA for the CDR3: TGTGCCAGTAGACCTACCCATAAGGGGGAAGCTTTCTTT.

CDR3 sequence reads: CASIKQGTGARNEQFF. For the CDR3, the DNA is TGTGCCAGCATCAAGCAGGGGACAGGGGCGCGCAATGAGCAGTTCTTC. The chain recombines TRBV7-2 with TRBJ2-1; 10 positions match TRBD1. This CDR3 has 16 amino acids. With V trimmed by 7 bases and J by 6 bases, 12 bases remained unmatched. Germline lookup yields CDR1 SGHTA and CDR2 FQGNSA.

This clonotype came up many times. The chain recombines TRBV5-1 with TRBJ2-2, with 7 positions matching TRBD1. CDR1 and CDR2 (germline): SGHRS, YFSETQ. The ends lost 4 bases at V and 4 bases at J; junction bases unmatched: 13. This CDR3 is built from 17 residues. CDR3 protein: CASSLKRQGSGTGELFF. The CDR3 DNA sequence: TGCGCCAGCAGCCTAAAGCGACAGGGATCGGGCACCGGGGAGCTGTTTTTT.

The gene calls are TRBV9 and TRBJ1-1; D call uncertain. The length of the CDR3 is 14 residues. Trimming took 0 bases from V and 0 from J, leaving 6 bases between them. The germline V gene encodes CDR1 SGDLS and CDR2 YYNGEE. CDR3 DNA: TGTGCCAGCAGCGTAGCGACGATGAACACTGAAGCTTTCTTT. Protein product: CASSVATMNTEAFF.

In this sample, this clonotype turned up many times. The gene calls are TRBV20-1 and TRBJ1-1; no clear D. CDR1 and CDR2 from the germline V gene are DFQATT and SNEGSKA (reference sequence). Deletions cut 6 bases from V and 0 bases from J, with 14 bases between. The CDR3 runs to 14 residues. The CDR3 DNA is TGCAGTGCAACTTCCACACAGATGAACACTGAAGCTTTCTTT. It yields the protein CSATSTQMNTEAFF.

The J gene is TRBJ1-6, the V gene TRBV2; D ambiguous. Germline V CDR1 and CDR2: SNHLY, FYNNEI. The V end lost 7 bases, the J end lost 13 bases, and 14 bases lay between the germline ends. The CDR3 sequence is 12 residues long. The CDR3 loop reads CASNIVFGPLHF. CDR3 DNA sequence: TGTGCCAGCAATATAGTATTTGGTCCCCTCCACTTT.

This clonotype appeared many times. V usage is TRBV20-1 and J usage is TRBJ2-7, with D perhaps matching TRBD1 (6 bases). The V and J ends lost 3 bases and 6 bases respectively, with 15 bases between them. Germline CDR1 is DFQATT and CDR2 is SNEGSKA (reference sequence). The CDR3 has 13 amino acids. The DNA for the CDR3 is TGCAGTGCTAGTACAGGGCGCGGAGGCGAGCAGTACTTC. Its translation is CSASTGRGGEQYF.

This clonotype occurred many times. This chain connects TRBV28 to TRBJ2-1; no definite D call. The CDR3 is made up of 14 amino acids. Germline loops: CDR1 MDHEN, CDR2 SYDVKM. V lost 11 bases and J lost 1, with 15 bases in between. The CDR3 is CALTARSSYNEQFF. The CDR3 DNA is TGTGCCCTAACCGCGAGGAGTTCCTACAATGAGCAGTTCTTC. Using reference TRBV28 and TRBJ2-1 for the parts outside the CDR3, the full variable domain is DVKVTQSSRYLVKRTGEKVFLECVQDMDHENMFWYRQDPGLGLRLIYFSYDVKMKEKGDIPEGYSVSREKKERFSLILESASTNQTSMYLCALTARSSYNEQFFGPGTRLTVL.

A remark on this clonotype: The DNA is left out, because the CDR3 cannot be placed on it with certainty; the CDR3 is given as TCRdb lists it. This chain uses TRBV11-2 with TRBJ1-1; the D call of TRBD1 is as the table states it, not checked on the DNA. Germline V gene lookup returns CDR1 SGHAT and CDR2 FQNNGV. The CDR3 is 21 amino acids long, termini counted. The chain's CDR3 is CASSFYICSARGTGGRTEAFF.

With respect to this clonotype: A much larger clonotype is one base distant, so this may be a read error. CDR3 sequence: CASSPRNRKVGETQYF. The CDR3 DNA reads as TGTGCCAGCAGTCCTCGAAACAGGAAGGTCGGGGAGACCCAGTACTTC. The chain links TRBV12-3 or TRBV12-4 to TRBJ2-5; D might be TRBD1 (5 bases). The CDR3 spans 16 residues. V was shortened by 5 bases and J by 5 bases, with 21 bases between the two germline ends.

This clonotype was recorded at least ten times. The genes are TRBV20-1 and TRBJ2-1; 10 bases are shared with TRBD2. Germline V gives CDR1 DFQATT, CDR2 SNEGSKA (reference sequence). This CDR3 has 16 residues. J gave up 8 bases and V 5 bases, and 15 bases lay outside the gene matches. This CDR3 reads CSAYRGASGGGDEQFF. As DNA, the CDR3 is TGCAGTGCTTACCGTGGGGCTAGCGGGGGAGGGGATGAGCAGTTCTTC.

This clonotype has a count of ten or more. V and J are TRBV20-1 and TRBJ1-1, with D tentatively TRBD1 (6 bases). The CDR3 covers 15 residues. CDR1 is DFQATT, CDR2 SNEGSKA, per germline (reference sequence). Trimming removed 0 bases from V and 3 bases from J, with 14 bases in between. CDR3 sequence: CSARDLKGGYTEAFF. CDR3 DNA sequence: TGCAGTGCTAGAGATCTGAAAGGGGGATACACTGAAGCTTTCTTT.